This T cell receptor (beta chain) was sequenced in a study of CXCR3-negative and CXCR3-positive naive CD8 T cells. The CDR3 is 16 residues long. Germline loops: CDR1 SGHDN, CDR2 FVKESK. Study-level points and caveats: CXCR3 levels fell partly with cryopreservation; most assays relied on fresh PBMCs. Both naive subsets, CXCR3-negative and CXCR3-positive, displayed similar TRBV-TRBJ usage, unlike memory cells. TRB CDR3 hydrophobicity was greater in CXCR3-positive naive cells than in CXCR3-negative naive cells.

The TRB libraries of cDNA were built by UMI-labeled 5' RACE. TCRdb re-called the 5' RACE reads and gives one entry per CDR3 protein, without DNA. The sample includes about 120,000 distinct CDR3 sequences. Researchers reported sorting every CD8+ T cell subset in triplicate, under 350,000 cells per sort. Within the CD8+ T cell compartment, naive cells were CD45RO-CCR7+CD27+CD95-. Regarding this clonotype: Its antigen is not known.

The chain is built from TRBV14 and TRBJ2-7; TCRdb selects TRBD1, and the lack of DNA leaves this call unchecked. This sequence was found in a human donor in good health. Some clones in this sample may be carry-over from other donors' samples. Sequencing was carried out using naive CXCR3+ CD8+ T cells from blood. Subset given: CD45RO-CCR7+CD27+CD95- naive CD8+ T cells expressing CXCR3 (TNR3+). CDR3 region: CASSHGPGQGPHEQYF.